This TCR beta chain was captured in a study of chemoradiotherapy in HPV16-positive cancers. Study context: Functional T-cell assays on a couple of HPV16-positive patients' cells defined candidate HPV-specific clones and common TCR motifs. Study results and limitations: The functional HPV-specific definition rests on just a couple of HPV16-positive patients. Candidate HPV-specific clones and E7-related TCR motifs grew in tumor during treatment.

Profiling relied on immunoSEQ multiplex PCR, and the TCRdb table lists in-frame clones only, not all of them. The sample records 5,700 or so clones, 65% to 80% being singletons. For this clone: Its specificity is unknown.

This CDR3 is built from 15 residues. The germline CDR1 and CDR2 sequences are MNHEY and SMNVEV (reference sequence). Trimming left V 2 bases short and J 3 bases short, with 13 bases between. Source: tumor tissue, taken from a patient who underwent chemoradiotherapy. This TCR derives from a human donor with HPV-associated anogenital cancer. The J gene is TRBJ1-2, the V gene TRBV27, with D uncertain. This CDR3 is CASSLMGGLDYGYTF. The CDR3, as DNA: TGTGCCAGCAGTTTAATGGGAGGACTAGACTATGGCTACACCTTC.